The next 18 T cell receptor beta chains were all read from a single sample in a study of shared clonotypes between healthy human individuals. Some clones are missing from TCRdb's copy, which holds only in-frame ones; the method was immunoSEQ multiplex PCR. The sample carries about 470,000 clones, 79% recorded once. Sequencing input: PBMCs. The receptors shown here come from a woman in her 40s in good health. Some clones in this sample may be carry-over from other donors' samples.

The gene calls are TRBV5-6 and TRBJ2-7; D gene uncertain. This CDR3 region has 12 residues. V was cut by 3 bases and J by 4 bases, with 8 bases left in between. Germline V gene lookup returns CDR1 SGHDT and CDR2 YYEEEE. The DNA of the CDR3 is TGTGCCAGCAGCTCGGACCGATACGAGCAGTACTTC. It codes for CASSSDRYEQYF.

This clone was seen just once. V and J are TRBV5-1 and TRBJ2-7; tentative D call: TRBD2 (6 bases). V was pared by 1 base and J by 0 bases, with 11 bases between. Germline-derived CDR1 and CDR2 are SGHRS and YFSETQ. This CDR3 has 15 amino acids. CDR3 DNA: TGCGCCAGCAGCTTGCTGCGGGAAAGCTCCTACGAGCAGTACTTC. Encoded protein: CASSLLRESSYEQYF.

As to this clone: Given a far larger clone just one base away, this is likely a sequencing read error. Within the sample, other DNA sequences also encode this same CDR3. The V and J genes are TRBV9 and TRBJ2-3; D perhaps matches TRBD2 (5 bases). CDR1 is SGDLS, CDR2 YYNGEE, per germline. There are 15 residues in the CDR3. The CDR3 region is CASSALEGPTDTQYF. The CDR3 DNA sequence: TGTGCCAGTAGCGCGTTAGAGGGCCCGACAGATACGCAGTATTTT. The full variable domain, its missing parts supplied by reference TRBV9 and TRBJ2-3, is DSGVTQTPKHLITATGQRVTLRCSPRSGDLSVYWYQQSLDQGLQFLIQYYNGEERAKGNILERFSAQQFPDLHSELNLSSLELGDSALYFCASSALEGPTDTQYFGPGTRLTVL.

The V gene is TRBV21-1, the J gene TRBJ1-3; whether TRBD1, the table's D call, matches the DNA was not checked. TRBV21-1 is flagged as a pseudogene. The CDR3 has 16 residues. The CDR3 loop reads CASRQGPPDSGNTIYF. DNA of the CDR3: TGTGCCAGCAGACAGGGACCGCCAGACTCTGGAAACACCATATATTTT.

V is TRBV5-1 and J is TRBJ1-1; weak D call: TRBD1 (6 bases). This CDR3 has 15 residues. V was clipped by 4 bases and J by 0 bases, with 13 bases between them. CDR1 and CDR2 (germline): SGHRS, YFSETQ. As DNA, the CDR3 is TGCGCCAGCAGCCCTCCGGGGGCCATGAACACTGAAGCTTTCTTT. Its translation: CASSPPGAMNTEAFF.

The chain uses TRBV7-2 and TRBJ2-7, with 11 nucleotides matching TRBD2. Unmatched junction bases numbered 14, after V lost 5 bases and J lost 5 bases. CDR1 and CDR2 (germline): SGHTA, FQGNSA. The CDR3 loop spans 17 amino acids. The DNA of the CDR3 is TGTGCCAGCAGCACCCGGCCCTCTAGCGGGAGGCAGCACGAGCAGTACTTC. Translated: CASSTRPSSGRQHEQYF.

This clone has just one count. The V call is TRBV7-3, the J call TRBJ2-3, with TRBD2 identical over 10 bases. Germline loops: CDR1 SGHTA, CDR2 FQGTGA. The CDR3 is made up of 18 amino acids. V lost 1 base and J lost 9; bases outside the gene matches: 16. The CDR3 DNA sequence: TGTGCCAGCAGCTTAAACCCGAGACTAGCGGGTGGGGGCCGCACGCAGTATTTT. Amino acids: CASSLNPRLAGGGRTQYF.

J is TRBJ2-1 and V is TRBV5-5, with unresolved D. Trimming cost V 3 bases and J 0 bases, with 10 bases left between them. Germline assignment: CDR1 SGHKS and CDR2 YYEKEE (reference sequence). The CDR3 sequence is 15 residues long. Here the CDR3 reads CASSSLPSSYNEQFF. In nucleotides, the CDR3 is TGTGCCAGCAGCTCACTACCGAGCTCCTACAATGAGCAGTTCTTC.

This clone was detected once. This chain connects TRBV7-9 to TRBJ1-6; 7 positions agree with TRBD1. The J segment lost 6 bases and the V segment lost 4 bases, leaving 6 bases of the junction unmatched. CDR1 SEHNR and CDR2 FQNEAQ come from the germline V gene (reference sequence). The CDR3 sequence is 15 residues long. CDR3 DNA sequence: TGTGCCAGCAGCTACGTGACAGGGCGTAATTCACCCCTCCACTTT. This gives the protein CASSYVTGRNSPLHF.

The CDR3 region has the DNA TGTGCCAGCAGACCCGCAGGCGGGGAGCTGTTTTTT. Translation gives CASRPAGGELFF. This chain connects TRBV7-3 to TRBJ2-2; D not certain. The CDR3 is 12 residues long. From germline, CDR1 is SGHTA and CDR2 FQGTGA. Trimming removed 6 bases from V and 7 bases from J, with 9 bases in between.

About this clone: A single base is all that separates this from a far larger clone, so a read error is likely. The same CDR3 also results from other DNA sequences found in this sample. The CDR3 loop is CATRLGGRLRSSGNTIYF. In DNA, the CDR3 is TGTGCCACCCGCCTGGGAGGCAGACTCCGAAGCTCCGGAAACACCATATATTTT. The gene calls are TRBV19 and TRBJ1-3; D ambiguous. V lost 10 bases to trimming and J lost 4 bases, with 29 bases between them. CDR1 is LNHDA, CDR2 SQIVND, per germline (reference sequence). This CDR3 is 18 amino acids long.

The chain joins TRBV7-2 to TRBJ2-1; 10 bases line up with TRBD2. There are 16 residues in the CDR3. Germline V gene lookup returns CDR1 SGHTA and CDR2 FQGNSA. Losses at the gene ends were 5 bases for V and 3 bases for J; bases not matched to a gene: 7. The CDR3 protein is CASSKTSSGGYNEQFF. The CDR3 DNA reads as TGTGCCAGCAGCAAGACGTCTAGCGGGGGCTACAATGAGCAGTTCTTC.

This clone has only a few counts. The V and J genes are TRBV9 and TRBJ2-7; a weak D match, TRBD2 (5 bases). Germline assignment: CDR1 SGDLS and CDR2 YYNGEE. The CDR3 has 14 amino acids. Trimming took off 1 base at V and 5 bases at J, with 13 bases between the two ends. CDR3 protein: CASSVRWEQNEQYF. CDR3 nucleotide sequence: TGTGCCAGCAGCGTAAGGTGGGAGCAGAACGAGCAGTACTTC.

This chain uses TRBV6-1 with TRBJ2-5, with D possibly being TRBD2 (5 bases). The J call may be wrong; the DNA end is better matched by TRBJ2-7. The CDR3 has 12 residues. The germline V gene has CDR1 MNHNS and CDR2 SASEGT. The CDR3 protein is CASTLLGSEQYF. The CDR3 coding sequence is TGTGCCAGCACTCTACTGGGGAGCGAGCAGTACTTC.

This clone was recorded a few times. The rearrangement uses TRBV27 and TRBJ1-1; the D gene is possibly TRBD1 (6 bases). The germline V gene has CDR1 MNHEY and CDR2 SMNVEV (reference sequence). The CDR3 is 15 residues long. V gave up 3 bases and J gave up 5 bases, with 16 bases separating them. The CDR3: CASSFIQGRGTEAFF. The CDR3 DNA reads TGTGCCAGCAGTTTTATTCAGGGGAGGGGTACTGAAGCTTTCTTT.

This rearrangement joins TRBV5-4 to TRBJ1-1; no reliable D call. There are 15 residues in the CDR3. Per germline, CDR1 SGHNT and CDR2 YYREEE (reference sequence). The V and J ends lost 1 base and 0 bases respectively, with 10 bases between them. This chain's CDR3 is CASSLSTGMNTEAFF. The CDR3, as DNA: TGTGCCAGCAGCTTGAGTACGGGGATGAACACTGAAGCTTTCTTT.

At least ten counts were recorded for this clone. This chain links TRBV7-2 with TRBJ1-4; D ambiguous. Germline lookup yields CDR1 SGHTA and CDR2 FQGNSA. V was trimmed by 1 base and J by 5 bases, leaving 5 bases between them. This CDR3 has 13 amino acids. CDR3 nucleotides: TGTGCCAGCAGCTTAGTGGTCAATGAAAAACTGTTTTTT. Amino acid sequence: CASSLVVNEKLFF.

The chain has TRBV6-8 and TRBJ1-2, with TRBD1 matching 8 bases. The CDR3 runs to 12 residues. J gave up 4 bases and V 7 bases, and 2 bases lay outside the gene matches. Germline V gene sequence: CDR1 MNHGY, CDR2 SAAAGT. The DNA for the CDR3 is TGTGCCAGCATAGGACAGGGCTATGGCTACACCTTC. Translated: CASIGQGYGYTF.